Listed below are T cell receptor beta chains from one sample, sequenced in a study of esophageal squamous cell carcinoma under preoperative chemotherapy. TCRdb fed the PCR reads into MiXCR, producing one record per CDR3 protein. The table shows 15,000 or so distinct CDR3 sequences, with 48% occurring only once. The specimen was obtained from a patient given preoperative chemotherapy. These receptor sequences come from a human donor with esophageal squamous cell carcinoma. The donor label of this sample is uncertain. CDR3s include the opening cysteine and the closing phenylalanine or tryptophan. A D gene is named only where the DNA matches it firmly. Size is omitted from some rows. Given values are once, few, many or a class for expanded clones.

D,V,size,J,CDR3,DNA
NA,TRBV7-8,NA,TRBJ2-3,CASSSGQTAYTQYF,TGTGCCAGCAGCTCAGGACAGACCGCTTATACGCAGTATTTT
NA,TRBV7-8,NA,TRBJ2-3,CASSLVASTTDTQYF,TGTGCCAGCAGCTTAGTGGCTTCCACCACAGATACGCAGTATTTT
TRBD2,TRBV7-8,NA,TRBJ2-1,CASSLAGLGLAGGSEQFF,TGTGCCAGCAGCTTAGCAGGTCTTGGACTAGCGGGAGGGTCTGAGCAGTTCTTC
NA,TRBV7-6,NA,TRBJ2-3,CASSPPTRADTQYF,TGTGCCAGCAGCCCGCCAACTAGGGCAGATACGCAGTATTTT
TRBD1,TRBV11-2,NA,TRBJ2-5,CASSAIAGTGGRDTQYF,TGTGCCAGCAGCGCGATAGCCGGGACAGGGGGTCGGGATACCCAGTACTTC
NA,TRBV7-3,NA,TRBJ2-3,CASSSTMSQDRYF,TGTGCCAGCAGCTCCACCATGTCCCAAGATCGGTATTTT
TRBD1,TRBV6-1,NA,TRBJ2-3,CASEGARASTGTQYF,TGTGCCAGCGAGGGGGCCCGGGCGAGCACAGGGACGCAGTATTTT
NA,TRBV7-2,many,TRBJ2-3,CASSPRVSQRDTQYF,TGTGCCAGCAGCCCTCGGGTTAGCCAGCGAGATACGCAGTATTTT
NA,TRBV11-2,NA,TRBJ2-3,CASSVNRGGTDTQYF,TGTGCCAGCAGCGTTAACAGGGGGGGGACAGATACGCAGTATTTT
NA,TRBV11-2,NA,TRBJ2-5,CASSFGGRVPDTQYF,TGTGCCAGCAGCTTCGGGGGCCGCGTCCCAGATACCCAGTATTTC
NA,TRBV7-3,NA,TRBJ2-1,CASSSFPGVEQFF,TGTGCCAGCAGCTCTTTCCCCGGTGTGGAGCAGTTCTTC
NA,TRBV12-3/TRBV12-4,NA,TRBJ2-5,CAGSCAGLGGGGQETQYF,TGTGCGGGCAGTTGTGCGGGGCTCGGGGGCGGTGGCCAAGAGACCCAGTACTTC
TRBD1,TRBV7-2,NA,TRBJ2-7,CASSARQGGSPDTQYF,TGTGCCAGCAGCGCACGACAGGGGGGGAGCCCAGATACGCAGTACTTC
TRBD1,TRBV7-6,few,TRBJ2-7,CASSLWTGNNEQYF,TGTGCCAGCAGCTTATGGACAGGGAACAATGAGCAGTACTTC
TRBD1,TRBV6-1,NA,TRBJ2-1,CASGRTGGVEQFF,TGTGCCAGCGGGCGGACAGGGGGCGTCGAGCAGTTCTTC
TRBD1,TRBV6-5,NA,TRBJ2-1,CASSYWTGALNEQFF,TGTGCCAGCAGTTACTGGACAGGGGCCCTCAATGAGCAGTTCTTC
NA,TRBV7-2,NA,TRBJ2-1,CASSSNRDGGSQFF,TGTGCCAGCAGCTCTAACCGGGACGGGGGATCCCAGTTCTTC
NA,TRBV11-1,NA,TRBJ2-5,CASSLTDWHGKKTQYF,TGTGCCAGCAGCTTAACCGACTGGCATGGCAAAAAGACCCAGTACTTC
TRBD1,TRBV7-3,NA,TRBJ2-1,CASSSSGQGIHEQFF,TGTGCCAGCAGCTCCTCCGGACAGGGAATCCATGAGCAGTTCTTC
NA,TRBV19,many,TRBJ2-5,CASRSGRETQYF,TGTGCCAGTCGATCAGGCCGGGAGACCCAGTACTTC
NA,TRBV6-4,few,TRBJ2-1,CASSESAALKQFF,TGTGCCAGCAGTGAATCCGCTGCCCTTAAGCAGTTCTTC
TRBD1,TRBV12-3/TRBV12-4,NA,TRBJ2-2,CASSLNLGLGASNTGELYF,TGTGCCAGCAGTTTAAATCTGGGCCTAGGGGCGTCGAACACAGGGGAGCTGTATTTT
TRBD2,TRBV6-4,NA,TRBJ2-3,CASSESGGRDTQYF,TGTGCCAGCAGTGAGAGCGGGGGGAGGGATACGCAGTATTTT
NA,TRBV10-2,NA,TRBJ2-1,CASSGGTNPSYNEQFF,TGCGCCAGCAGTGGGGGGACAAACCCCTCCTACAATGAGCAGTTCTTC
NA,TRBV7-2,NA,TRBJ2-4,CASSVGGGRIKKIQYF,TGTGCCAGCAGCGTGGGGGGGGGCCGGATTAAAAAGATTCAGTACTTC
TRBD1,TRBV7-7,NA,TRBJ2-5,CASSTDRGQETQYF,TGTGCTAGCAGTACGGACAGGGGGCAAGAGACCCAGTACTTC
NA,TRBV6-5,few,TRBJ2-7,CASSYSGDVFYEQYF,TGTGCCAGCAGTTACTCGGGGGATGTGTTCTACGAGCAGTACTTC
NA,TRBV7-2,NA,TRBJ2-3,CAGRGANGEDTQYF,TGTGCGGGGAGAGGGGCAAACGGCGAAGATACGCAGTATTTT
NA,TRBV11-3,NA,TRBJ2-7,CASLQEYYEQYF,TGTGCCAGTTTACAGGAATACTACGAGCAGTACTTC
NA,TRBV27,few,TRBJ1-1,CASSLSTALNTEAFF,TGTGCCAGCAGTTTATCGACGGCCTTGAACACTGAAGCTTTCTTT
TRBD2,TRBV7-2,NA,TRBJ2-4,CASGGGRGRIKKTQYF,TGTGCCAGCGGCGGGGGGCGGGGACGGATTAAAAAGACTCAGTACTTC